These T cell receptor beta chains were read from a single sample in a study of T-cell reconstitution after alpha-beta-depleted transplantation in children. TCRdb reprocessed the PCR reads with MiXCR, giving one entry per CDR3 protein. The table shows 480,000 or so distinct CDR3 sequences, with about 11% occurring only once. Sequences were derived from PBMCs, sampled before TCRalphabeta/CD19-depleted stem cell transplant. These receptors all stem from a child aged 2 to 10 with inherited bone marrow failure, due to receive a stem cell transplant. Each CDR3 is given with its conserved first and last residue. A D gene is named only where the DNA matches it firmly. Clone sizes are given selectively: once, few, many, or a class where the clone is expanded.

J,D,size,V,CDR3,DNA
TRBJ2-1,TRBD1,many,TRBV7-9,CASSLGGTGPEQFF,TGTGCCAGCAGCTTAGGTGGGACAGGGCCTGAGCAGTTCTTC
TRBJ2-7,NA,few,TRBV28,CASSLRPSGAEQYF,TGTGCCAGCAGTTTGAGACCTTCGGGGGCCGAGCAGTACTTC
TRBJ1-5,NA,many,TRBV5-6,CASSLALGQGNQPQHF,TGTGCCAGCAGCTTGGCTTTGGGGCAAGGCAATCAGCCCCAGCATTTT
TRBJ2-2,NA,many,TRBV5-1,CASRTGTVPTGELFF,TGCGCCAGCAGGACCGGGACTGTCCCGACCGGGGAGCTGTTTTTT
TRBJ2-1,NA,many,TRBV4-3,CASSWGVQGNEQFF,TGCGCCAGCAGCTGGGGGGTCCAGGGGAATGAGCAGTTCTTC
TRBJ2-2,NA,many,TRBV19,CASSNRWAGELFF,TGTGCCAGTAGTAACAGATGGGCCGGGGAGCTGTTTTTT
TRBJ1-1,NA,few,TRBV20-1,CSAEPIGQGNTEAFF,TGCAGTGCTGAACCCATTGGGCAGGGGAACACTGAAGCTTTCTTT
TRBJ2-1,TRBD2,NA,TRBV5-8,CASSLASGRRDNEQFF,TGTGCCAGCAGCTTGGCTAGCGGGAGGCGGGACAATGAGCAGTTCTTC
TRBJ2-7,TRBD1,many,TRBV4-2,CASSRAQGVLYEQYF,TGTGCCAGCAGCCGGGCACAGGGGGTGTTGTACGAGCAGTACTTC
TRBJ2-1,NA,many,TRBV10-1,CATQERGPYNEQFF,TGCGCCACTCAGGAGCGCGGGCCCTACAATGAGCAGTTCTTC
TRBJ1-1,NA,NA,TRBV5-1,CASSWGGGTSSTEAFF,TGCGCCAGCAGCTGGGGGGGGGGCACTTCGAGCACTGAAGCTTTCTTT
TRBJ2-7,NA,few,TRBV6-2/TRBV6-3,CASQGRRSYEQYF,TGTGCCAGTCAGGGACGACGCTCCTACGAGCAGTACTTC
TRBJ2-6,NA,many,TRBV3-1,CASSQEPGIRANVLTF,TGTGCCAGCAGCCAAGAGCCCGGCATTAGGGCCAACGTCCTGACTTTC
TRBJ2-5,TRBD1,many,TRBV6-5,CASSRGQGRETQYF,TGTGCCAGCAGCCGCGGACAGGGAAGAGAGACCCAGTACTTC
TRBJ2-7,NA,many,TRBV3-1,CASSQSSHVSYEQYF,TGTGCCAGCAGCCAATCCAGCCACGTCTCCTACGAGCAGTACTTC
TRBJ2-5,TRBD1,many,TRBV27,CASSLQPGTGKETQYF,TGTGCCAGCAGCCTCCAACCTGGGACAGGGAAAGAGACCCAGTACTTC
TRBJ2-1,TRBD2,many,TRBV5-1,CASSRSLAGGDNEQFF,TGCGCCAGCAGCCGAAGCCTAGCGGGAGGGGACAATGAGCAGTTCTTC
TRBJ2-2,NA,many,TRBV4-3,CASSRGTGELFF,TGCGCCAGCAGCCGAGGGACCGGGGAGCTGTTTTTT
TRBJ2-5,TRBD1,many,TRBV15,CATSRDGTGNRETQYF,TGTGCCACCAGCAGAGATGGGACAGGGAATCGAGAGACCCAGTACTTC
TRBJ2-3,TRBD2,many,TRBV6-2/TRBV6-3,CASSYGLAGTDTQYF,TGTGCCAGCAGTTACGGACTAGCGGGGACGGATACGCAGTATTTT
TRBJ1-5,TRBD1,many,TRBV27,CASSSTGSNQPQHF,TGTGCCAGCAGTTCGACAGGGAGCAATCAGCCCCAGCATTTT
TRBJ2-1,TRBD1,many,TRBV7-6,CASSSSPGQGDNEQFF,TGTGCCAGCAGCTCATCCCCGGGACAGGGGGACAATGAGCAGTTCTTC
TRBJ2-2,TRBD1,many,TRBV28,CASSTGQGAWNTGELFF,TGTGCCAGCAGCACGGGACAGGGGGCGTGGAACACCGGGGAGCTGTTTTTT
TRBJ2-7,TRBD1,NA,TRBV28,CASNPTGEQYYEQYF,TGTGCCAGCAACCCCACAGGGGAACAATATTACGAGCAGTACTTC
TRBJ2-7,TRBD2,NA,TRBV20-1,CSAHSGSSYEQYF,TGCAGCGCTCATAGCGGGAGCAGCTACGAGCAGTACTTC
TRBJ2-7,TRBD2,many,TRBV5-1,CASSLAAGAYEQYF,TGCGCCAGCAGCTTGGCCGCGGGGGCCTACGAGCAGTACTTC
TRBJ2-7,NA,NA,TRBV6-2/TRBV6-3,CASLSNFYEQYF,TGTGCCAGCCTTAGTAATTTCTACGAGCAGTACTTC
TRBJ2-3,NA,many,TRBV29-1,CSVAPAIDTQYF,TGCAGCGTTGCCCCGGCGATCGATACGCAGTATTTT
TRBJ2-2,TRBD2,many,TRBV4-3,CASSLWTRWPGELFF,TGCGCCAGCAGCCTGTGGACTAGGTGGCCCGGGGAGCTGTTTTTT
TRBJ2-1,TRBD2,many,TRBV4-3,CASSQDWRAGGPNEQFF,TGCGCCAGCAGCCAAGATTGGAGAGCGGGAGGGCCCAATGAGCAGTTCTTC
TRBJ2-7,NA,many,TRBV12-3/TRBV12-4,CASSLQTPYEQYF,TGTGCCAGCAGTTTACAGACCCCCTACGAGCAGTACTTC
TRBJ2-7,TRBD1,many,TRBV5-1,CASSPYGNRGHEQYF,TGCGCCAGCAGCCCATACGGTAACAGGGGCCACGAGCAGTACTTC
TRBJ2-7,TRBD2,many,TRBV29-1,CSVVAGVDDEQYF,TGCAGCGTTGTGGCGGGAGTGGATGACGAGCAGTACTTC
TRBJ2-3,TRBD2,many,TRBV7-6,CASSTLAGGPTDTQYF,TGTGCCAGCAGCACACTAGCGGGAGGGCCCACAGATACGCAGTATTTT
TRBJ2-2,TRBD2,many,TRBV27,CASSLFFGLAAMPSTGELFF,TGTGCCAGCAGTTTATTTTTCGGACTAGCGGCGATGCCTTCCACCGGGGAGCTGTTTTTT